This entry lists 26 T cell receptor beta chains sequenced from one sample in a study of memory CD4+ T cells and cytomegalovirus serostatus. Single viable CD3+CD4+CD8-CD45RO+ cells were sorted as the memory CD4+ T cells. The repertoire was sequenced with immunoSEQ multiplex PCR; TCRdb's copy has only in-frame clones and lacks some. The table includes 75,000 to 95,000 clones, less than 90% detected once. The sample was memory CD4+ T cells from blood. Receptors originate from an adult in good health and CMV-seronegative.

This chain connects TRBV7-2 to TRBJ2-1; possible D gene TRBD2, 5 bases. V was trimmed by 1 base and J by 9 bases, leaving 16 bases between them. The length of the CDR3 is 15 residues. Germline assignment: CDR1 SGHTA and CDR2 FQGNSA. CDR3 residues: CASSLVPLAAGEQFF. The DNA of the CDR3 is TGTGCCAGCAGCTTAGTGCCTCTAGCCGCGGGTGAGCAGTTCTTC.

V gene TRBV7-3 combines with J gene TRBJ2-6, with TRBD1 matching over 11 bases. Germline CDR1 and CDR2: SGHTA and FQGTGA. V lost 5 bases, J lost 2 bases, and 8 bases stayed unmatched. The CDR3 contains 18 residues. The CDR3, as DNA: TGTGCCAGCAGCCCCCCGGGACAGGGGGTTGCTGGGGCCAACGTCCTGACTTTC. It encodes CASSPPGQGVAGANVLTF.

The chain joins TRBV7-9 to TRBJ2-4; 13 bases map to TRBD2. The CDR3 contains 17 residues. V was pared by 4 bases and J by 0 bases, with 3 bases of the junction left unmatched. Germline CDR1 is SEHNR and CDR2 is FQNEAQ (reference sequence). In DNA form, the CDR3 reads TGTGCCAGCAGCTCGGGACTAGCGGGGCTAGCCAAAAACATTCAGTACTTC. It codes for CASSSGLAGLAKNIQYF.

The rearrangement uses TRBV7-2 and TRBJ1-6; 8 bases match TRBD1. The CDR3 spans 17 residues. Germline assignment: CDR1 SGHTA and CDR2 FQGNSA. V lost 5 bases and J lost 3; bases outside the gene matches: 9. The CDR3: CASSPYRGNVYNSPLHF. In nucleotides, the CDR3 is TGTGCCAGCAGCCCGTACAGGGGGAACGTCTATAATTCACCCCTCCACTTT.

The chain links TRBV12-5 to TRBJ1-5; TRBD1 aligns across 7 bases. Trimming took 6 bases from V and 0 from J; bases not matched to a gene: 14. The CDR3 covers 18 residues. The V gene's germline CDR1 is LGHNT and CDR2 FRNRAP. The CDR3 protein is CASGSLPSGGSSNQPQHF. CDR3 in DNA: TGTGCTAGTGGGTCACTCCCCTCAGGGGGTTCTAGCAATCAGCCCCAGCATTTT.

The chain combines TRBV11-2 with TRBJ1-2; D gene uncertain. Germline CDR1 is SGHAT and CDR2 is FQNNGV. V lost 0 bases and J 4 bases, leaving 6 bases between the germline ends. CDR3 length: 13 residues. CDR3 DNA sequence: TGTGCCAGCAGCTTAGAACGGGTCTATGGCTACACCTTC. Translated: CASSLERVYGYTF.

The chain is built from TRBV29-1 and TRBJ2-7; 9 nucleotides line up with TRBD1. Germline lookup yields CDR1 SQVTM and CDR2 ANQGSEA. The trim removed 3 bases at V and 3 bases at J, leaving 3 bases unmatched. This CDR3 is built from 13 residues. The CDR3 spells CSVEGQGLYEQYF. CDR3 DNA sequence: TGCAGCGTTGAGGGACAGGGCCTCTACGAGCAGTACTTC.

V usage is TRBV18 and J usage is TRBJ1-2; weak D call: TRBD1 (6 bases). The CDR3 has 15 residues. Germline CDR1 is KGHSH and CDR2 is LQKENI. Trimming stripped 4 bases from V and 8 bases from J, with 20 bases between. Written as DNA, the CDR3 is TGTGCCAGCTCACTCCGACAGGATGGAAGTGGAGGCTACACCTTC. Its translation: CASSLRQDGSGGYTF. Supplemented by reference TRBV18 and TRBJ1-2, the full variable domain reads NAGVMQNPRHLVRRRGQEARLRCSPMKGHSHVYWYRQLPEEGLKFMVYLQKENIIDESGMPKERFSAEFPKEGPSILRIQQVVRGDSAAYFCASSLRQDGSGGYTFGSGTRLTVV.

This clone was picked up one time. The V gene is TRBV6-5, the J gene TRBJ1-4; 10 positions agree with TRBD1. With 0 bases clipped from V and 7 bases from J, the junction kept 2 bases outside the gene matches. The CDR3 length is 15 residues. The V gene's germline CDR1 is MNHEY and CDR2 SVGAGI. CDR3 sequence: CASSYSGTGVEKLFF. The CDR3, as DNA: TGTGCCAGCAGTTACTCTGGGACAGGGGTTGAAAAACTGTTTTTT.

The rearrangement joins TRBV19 to TRBJ2-5; D gene ambiguous. Trimming cost V 3 bases and J 7 bases, with 18 bases left between them. The CDR3 sequence is 15 residues long. The germline V gene encodes CDR1 LNHDA and CDR2 SQIVND (reference sequence). CDR3 nucleotide sequence: TGTGCCAGTAGTATCGGTGCCGCTACGAAGGGGACCCAGTACTTC. It encodes CASSIGAATKGTQYF.

The CDR3 protein is CASSRDSNTEAFF. The CDR3 bases are TGTGCCAGCTCAAGGGACAGTAACACTGAAGCTTTCTTT. J is TRBJ1-1 and V is TRBV18; 7 bases match TRBD1. The J segment lost 2 bases and the V segment lost 5 bases, leaving 2 bases of the junction unmatched. Germline loops: CDR1 KGHSH, CDR2 LQKENI. The CDR3 is 13 residues long.

V usage is TRBV5-1 and J usage is TRBJ1-3; D gene uncertain. Between the trimmed V and J ends, which lost 3 bases and 0 bases, there was a span of 16 bases. There are 17 residues in the CDR3. Germline CDR1 reads SGHRS; CDR2 reads YFSETQ. CDR3 DNA: TGCGCCAGCAGCTCATCCCCTGGGAGCTCCTCTGGAAACACCATATATTTT. This sequence encodes CASSSSPGSSSGNTIYF.

This clone was recorded a few times. This chain connects TRBV19 to TRBJ1-2; D unresolved. The ends were cut back, 4 bases at V and 8 bases at J, with 17 bases in the middle. CDR1 and CDR2 from the germline V gene are LNHDA and SQIVND (reference sequence). The CDR3 length is 14 residues. The CDR3 loop reads CASSTTEVGLGYTF. Written as DNA, the CDR3 is TGTGCCAGTAGTACCACCGAGGTAGGGCTCGGCTACACCTTC.

The V gene is TRBV5-4, the J gene TRBJ1-2; 8 nucleotides match TRBD1. The CDR3 is 15 amino acids. J gave up 4 bases and V 4 bases, and 9 bases lay outside the gene matches. CDR1 SGHNT and CDR2 YYREEE come from the germline V gene (reference sequence). CDR3 in amino acids: CASSPRTGLSYGYTF. In DNA form, the CDR3 reads TGTGCCAGCAGCCCAAGGACAGGGCTGAGCTATGGCTACACCTTC.

This chain links TRBV7-8 with TRBJ1-2; D is unclear. The CDR3 contains 13 residues. V was clipped by 5 bases and J by 4 bases, with 11 bases between them. CDR1 and CDR2 from the germline V gene are SGHVS and FQNEAQ. The CDR3 DNA follows: TGTGCCAGCAGCCATGACCCGAGCTATGGCTACACCTTC. Encoded protein: CASSHDPSYGYTF.

Here the CDR3 reads CASSPFTQGMNTEAFF. The CDR3 bases are TGTGCCAGCTCACCTTTCACCCAGGGGATGAACACTGAAGCTTTCTTT. The rearrangement links TRBV18 to TRBJ1-1; possible D gene TRBD1, 6 bases. Trimming removed 3 bases from V and 0 bases from J, with 14 bases in between. Germline V gives CDR1 KGHSH, CDR2 LQKENI. The CDR3 loop spans 16 amino acids.

The chain has TRBV25-1 and TRBJ2-1; 8 nucleotides align to TRBD1. This CDR3 is 16 amino acids long. Germline loops: CDR1 MGHDK, CDR2 SYGVNS. J lost 7 bases, V lost 6 bases, and 14 bases had no gene match. CDR3 DNA sequence: TGTGCCAGCAGCAAGAGACAGGGGATTTTAAGGAATGAGCAGTTCTTC. The encoded protein is CASSKRQGILRNEQFF. Filled out from reference TRBV25-1 and TRBJ2-1, the complete variable domain reads EADIYQTPRYLVIGTGKKITLECSQTMGHDKMYWYQQDPGMELHLIHYSYGVNSTEKGDLSSESTVSRIRTEHFPLTLESARPSHTSQYLCASSKRQGILRNEQFFGPGTRLTVL.

This chain uses TRBV23-1 with TRBJ2-7; no firm D call. Being an ORF, TRBV23-1 has a function that is uncertain. Trimming shortened V by 0 bases and J by 2 bases, and 8 bases separated the two germline ends. CDR3 length: 14 amino acids. This chain's CDR3 is CASSQSRRTYEQYF. The DNA of the CDR3 is TGCGCCAGCAGTCAATCCCGCAGGACCTACGAGCAGTACTTC.

The CDR3 DNA reads TGTGCCAGCAGCGCCACGATGGGGGGCGAGCAGTACTTC. Translation: CASSATMGGEQYF. The V and J genes are TRBV9 and TRBJ2-7; perhaps TRBD2 as D (6 bases). The CDR3 spans 13 residues. V lost 3 bases, J lost 6 bases, and 13 bases lay in between. The germline V gene has CDR1 SGDLS and CDR2 YYNGEE.

V gene TRBV15 combines with J gene TRBJ1-1; TRBD1 matches 8 bases. This CDR3 contains 15 residues. Germline V gene data show CDR1 as LNHNV and CDR2 as YYDKDF (reference sequence). V trimming: 1 base; J trimming: 1 base; junction bases outside the gene matches: 2. DNA for the CDR3: TGTGCCACCAGCAGAGGGGGGACAGGGAACACTGAAGCTTTCTTT. Its translation is CATSRGGTGNTEAFF. The full variable domain, its missing parts supplied by reference TRBV15 and TRBJ1-1, is DAMVIQNPRYQVTQFGKPVTLSCSQTLNHNVMYWYQQKSSQAPKLLFHYYDKDFNNEADTPDNFQSRRPNTSFCFLDIRSPGLGDTAMYLCATSRGGTGNTEAFFGQGTRLTVV.

In this sample, this clone turned up a few times. The V call is TRBV19, the J call TRBJ2-1; 8 nucleotides align to TRBD2. CDR3 size: 15 residues. V was pared by 3 bases and J by 7 bases, with 8 bases of the junction left unmatched. The germline gives CDR1 LNHDA, CDR2 SQIVND (reference sequence). This chain's CDR3 is CASSMSLAGRNEQFF. Here the CDR3 DNA reads TGTGCCAGTAGTATGAGTTTAGCGGGGAGGAATGAGCAGTTCTTC. Variable domain in full (rest from reference TRBV19 and TRBJ2-1): DGGITQSPKYLFRKEGQNVTLSCEQNLNHDAMYWYRQDPGQGLRLIYYSQIVNDFQKGDIAEGYSVSREKKESFPLTVTSAQKNPTAFYLCASSMSLAGRNEQFFGPGTRLTVL.

This clone showed up just once. The chain recombines TRBV11-2 with TRBJ1-4, with 9 bases lining up with TRBD1. This CDR3 has 16 residues. V was pared by 1 base and J by 3 bases, with 3 bases of the junction left unmatched. Germline CDR1 SGHAT, CDR2 FQNNGV. The CDR3 here is CASSLGQGVANEKLFF. The CDR3 nucleotides read TGTGCCAGCAGCTTAGGACAGGGGGTCGCTAATGAAAAACTGTTTTTT.

This chain joins TRBV18 and TRBJ2-2; 10 nucleotides line up with TRBD1. Germline CDR1 reads KGHSH; CDR2 reads LQKENI. V was pared by 1 base and J by 6 bases, with 8 bases of the junction left unmatched. The CDR3 sequence is 17 residues long. The CDR3 protein is CASSPLGTGVSAGELFF. CDR3 DNA sequence: TGTGCCAGCTCACCACTTGGGACAGGGGTATCGGCCGGGGAGCTGTTTTTT.

This CDR3 reads CASSTGALAKNIQYF. DNA for the CDR3: TGTGCCAGCAGCACTGGGGCCTTAGCCAAAAACATTCAGTACTTC. This chain uses TRBV5-6 with TRBJ2-4; possible D gene TRBD1, 5 bases. The V end was cut by 4 bases, the J end by 0 bases, with 11 bases between. CDR3 length: 15 amino acids. Germline CDR1 and CDR2: SGHDT and YYEEEE.

J is TRBJ2-5 and V is TRBV11-2, with 8 bases aligning to TRBD2. The J segment lost 5 bases and the V segment lost 4 bases, leaving 9 bases of the junction unmatched. This CDR3 has 15 residues. Germline-derived CDR1 and CDR2 are SGHAT and FQNNGV. This CDR3 is CASSSLGGGFETQYF. The CDR3 bases are TGTGCCAGCAGCTCACTCGGCGGGGGGTTCGAGACCCAGTACTTC.

This clone was seen a few times. The CDR3 nucleotides read TGTGCCAGCAGTTCCTCCGGGACAGGGGGAATTTTATACTTC. The encoded protein is CASSSSGTGGILYF. V is TRBV6-5 and J is TRBJ2-7; 11 bases align to TRBD1. This CDR3 has 14 residues. V shed 4 bases, J shed 13 bases, and the junction held 12 bases outside the gene matches. The V gene's germline CDR1 is MNHEY and CDR2 SVGAGI.